Listed below are T cell receptor beta chains from one sample, sequenced in a study of blood T cells in healthy people across ages. TCRdb called the 5' RACE reads again in MiXCR, with one record for every CDR3 protein. In the table there are around 1.7 million distinct CDR3 sequences, roughly 30% of which are singletons. The specimen was blood. The receptors stem from a woman in her 30s in good health. CDR3s include the opening cysteine and the closing phenylalanine or tryptophan. The D gene is left open where the match is weak. A row's size may be missing; if present it is once, few, many or a size class.

V gene	D gene	clone size	J gene	CDR3 DNA	CDR3 protein
TRBV20-1	NA	many	TRBJ2-5	TGCAGTGCTAGGGAACTAGATTACCAAGAGACCCAGTACTTC	CSARELDYQETQYF
TRBV6-6	NA	NA	TRBJ1-4	TGTGCCAGCAGTTATTCAGGGACACCTGGGGAAAAACTGTTTTTT	CASSYSGTPGEKLFF
TRBV7-2	NA	NA	TRBJ2-7	TGTGCCAGCAGCTTTGACATGGTCTCCTACGAGCAGTACTTC	CASSFDMVSYEQYF
TRBV19	NA	once	TRBJ2-1	TGTGCCAGTAGTATGGTTCTGGCGGGATTCTACAATGAGCAGTTCTTC	CASSMVLAGFYNEQFF
TRBV20-1	NA	NA	TRBJ2-1	TGCAGTGCTAGGGTTACGCAGGGGTCAGAGGACTACTACAATGAGCAGTTCTTC	CSARVTQGSEDYYNEQFF
TRBV20-1	NA	NA	TRBJ2-1	TGCAGTGCTACACAGGACGTCCGGGCTGAGCAGTTCTTC	CSATQDVRAEQFF
TRBV7-6	TRBD2	many	TRBJ2-7	TGTGCCAGCAGCGGGGCCGGGGGGAGCTCCTACGAGCAGTACTTC	CASSGAGGSSYEQYF
TRBV12-3/TRBV12-4	NA	NA	TRBJ2-1	TGTGCCAGCAGTTTAAGACGGGACGATGAGCAGTTCTTC	CASSLRRDDEQFF
TRBV25-1	NA	few	TRBJ1-2	TGTGCCAGCAGTGAATCCCCAGGACAGTACTACACCTTC	CASSESPGQYYTF
TRBV28	TRBD2	NA	TRBJ2-3	TGTGCCAGTCTACTAGCGGGGGGCACAGATACGCAGTATTTT	CASLLAGGTDTQYF
TRBV29-1	NA	NA	TRBJ1-1	TGCAGCGTTGATAGCGGGAAATCTTTCTTT	CSVDSGKSFF
TRBV10-3	NA	many	TRBJ1-2	TGTGCCATCAGTGAGAACTCGGTCAGGGCAAACTATGGCTACACCTTC	CAISENSVRANYGYTF
TRBV29-1	TRBD2	many	TRBJ2-4	TGCAGCGGACGGACTAGCGGGAAAAAAAACATTCAGTACTTC	CSGRTSGKKNIQYF
TRBV7-2	TRBD1	NA	TRBJ1-5	TGTGCCAGCAGCATCGGGACAGGAGGACCGGACAATCAGCCCCAGCATTTT	CASSIGTGGPDNQPQHF
TRBV4-1	NA	few	TRBJ1-4	TGCGCCAGCAGCCAAGGAACAGGCCTTGGAGAAAAACTGTTTTTT	CASSQGTGLGEKLFF
TRBV3-1	NA	many	TRBJ2-7	TGTGCCAGTGGAGTTGGCTCCTACGAGCAGTACTTC	CASGVGSYEQYF
TRBV5-6	TRBD1	NA	TRBJ1-3	TGTGCCAGCAGCCCTACGACAGGGAGTAGAAACACCATATATTTT	CASSPTTGSRNTIYF